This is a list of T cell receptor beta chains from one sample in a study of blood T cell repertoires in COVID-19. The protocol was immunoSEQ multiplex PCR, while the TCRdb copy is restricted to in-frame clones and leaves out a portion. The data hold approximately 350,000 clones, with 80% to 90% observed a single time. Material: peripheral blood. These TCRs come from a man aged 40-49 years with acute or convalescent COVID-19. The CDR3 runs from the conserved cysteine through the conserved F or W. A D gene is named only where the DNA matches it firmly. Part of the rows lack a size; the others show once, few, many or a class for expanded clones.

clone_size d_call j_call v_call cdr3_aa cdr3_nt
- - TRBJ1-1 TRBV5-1 CASSLLGETEAFF TGCGCCAGCAGCTTGTTAGGGGAAACTGAAGCTTTCTTT
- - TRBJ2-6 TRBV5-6 CASSLAVSGLGANVLTF TGTGCCAGCAGCTTGGCCGTCTCAGGGCTTGGGGCCAACGTCCTGACTTTC
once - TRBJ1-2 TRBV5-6 CASSPGLLNYGYTF TGTGCCAGCAGCCCGGGACTCTTAAACTATGGCTACACCTTC
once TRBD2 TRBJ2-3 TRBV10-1 CASTQGGSSTDTQYF TGCGCCAGCACCCAGGGCGGGAGTAGCACAGATACGCAGTATTTT
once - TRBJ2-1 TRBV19 CASSMGGSANEQFF TGTGCCAGTAGTATGGGGGGATCTGCCAATGAGCAGTTCTTC
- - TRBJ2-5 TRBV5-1 CASSLETGLETQYF TGCGCCAGCAGCTTGGAAACAGGGTTGGAGACCCAGTACTTC
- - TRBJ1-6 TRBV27 CASSPGQYSPLHF TGTGCCAGCAGTCCCGGACAGTATTCACCCCTCCACTTT
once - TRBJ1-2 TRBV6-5 CASKTRDSYGYTF TGTGCCAGCAAAACCCGGGATTCATATGGCTACACCTTC
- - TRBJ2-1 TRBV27 CASSFSRVNEQFF TGTGCCAGCAGTTTCTCCCGAGTGAATGAGCAGTTCTTC
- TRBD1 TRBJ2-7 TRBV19 CASSIRGQGYEQYF TGTGCCAGTAGTATTAGAGGACAGGGTTATGAGCAGTACTTC
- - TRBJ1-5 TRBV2 CASSPLFAMRSNQPQHF TGTGCCAGCAGTCCTCTCTTCGCCATGAGGAGCAATCAGCCCCAGCATTTT
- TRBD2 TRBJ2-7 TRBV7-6 CASSLAPGQGLAGEPYEQYF TGTGCCAGCAGCTTAGCGCCGGGCCAGGGACTAGCGGGAGAACCCTACGAGCAGTACTTC
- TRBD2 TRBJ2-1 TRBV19 CASSIGGGSNEQFF TGTGCCAGTAGTATAGGGGGGGGGTCGAATGAGCAGTTCTTC
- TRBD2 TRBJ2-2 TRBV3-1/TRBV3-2 CASSLRLAGGLPGELFF TGTGCCAGCAGCCTGCGCCTAGCGGGGGGCCTCCCCGGGGAGCTGTTTTTT
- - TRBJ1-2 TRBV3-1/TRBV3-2 CASSQGGYGYTF TGTGCCAGCAGCCAGGGGGGATATGGCTACACCTTC
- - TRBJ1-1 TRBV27 CASSSPYRNTEAFF TGTGCCAGCAGTTCCCCCTATCGGAACACTGAAGCTTTCTTT
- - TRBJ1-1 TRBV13 CASSFSHLNTEAFF TGTGCCAGCAGCTTTAGCCACCTCAACACTGAAGCTTTCTTT
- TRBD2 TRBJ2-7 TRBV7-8 CASSLARTSGTLGSEQYF TGTGCCAGCAGCTTAGCGCGTACTAGCGGGACCCTCGGCTCCGAGCAGTACTTC
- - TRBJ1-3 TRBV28 CASSFYGNTIYF TGTGCCAGCAGTTTTTATGGAAACACCATATATTTT
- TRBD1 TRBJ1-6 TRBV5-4 CASSLSGTGDSPLHF TGTGCCAGCAGCTTGTCCGGGACAGGAGACTCACCCCTCCACTTT
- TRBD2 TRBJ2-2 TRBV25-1 CASSEGEGKDTGELFF TGTGCCAGCAGTGAAGGGGAGGGGAAGGACACCGGGGAGCTGTTTTTT
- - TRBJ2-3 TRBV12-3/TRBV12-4 CASMWTGTQYF TGTGCCAGCATGTGGACTGGTACGCAGTATTTT
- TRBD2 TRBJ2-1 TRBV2 CASSNWLAGGNEQFF TGTGCCAGCAGCAATTGGCTAGCGGGTGGGAATGAGCAGTTCTTC
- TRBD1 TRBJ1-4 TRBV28 CASSSPDRGLTNEKLFF TGTGCCAGCAGTTCCCCCGACAGGGGGTTAACTAATGAAAAACTGTTTTTT
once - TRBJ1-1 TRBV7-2 CASRRIGGSGEAFF TGTGCCAGCAGAAGAATTGGGGGCTCTGGTGAAGCTTTCTTT
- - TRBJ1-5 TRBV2 CASSEAGGGNQPQHF TGTGCCAGCAGTGAAGCAGGGGGTGGCAATCAGCCCCAGCATTTT
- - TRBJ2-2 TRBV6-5 CASRDITNTGELFF TGTGCCAGCAGGGACATTACGAACACCGGGGAGCTGTTTTTT
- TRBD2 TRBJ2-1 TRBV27 CASSLEAGGSNEQFF TGTGCCAGCAGTTTAGAAGCGGGAGGATCCAATGAGCAGTTCTTC
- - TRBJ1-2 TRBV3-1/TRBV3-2 CASSRNTAPRDYGYTF TGTGCCAGCAGCCGGAACACAGCACCCAGGGACTATGGCTACACCTTC
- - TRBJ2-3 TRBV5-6 CASSLGEGWSTDTQYF TGTGCCAGCAGCTTGGGTGAGGGATGGAGCACAGATACGCAGTATTTT
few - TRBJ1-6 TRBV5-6 CASSGTTGLDNSPLHF TGTGCCAGCAGCGGAACCACAGGGTTGGATAATTCACCCCTCCACTTT
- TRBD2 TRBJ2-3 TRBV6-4 CASSDSASGGAADTQYF TGTGCCAGCAGTGACTCGGCTAGCGGGGGGGCGGCAGATACGCAGTATTTT
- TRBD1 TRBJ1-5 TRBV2 CASRDRDRGSNQPQHF TGTGCCAGCAGGGACCGGGACAGGGGTAGCAATCAGCCCCAGCATTTT
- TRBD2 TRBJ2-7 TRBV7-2 CASSPRGLGINYEQYF TGTGCCAGCAGCCCACGTGGACTAGGCATTAACTACGAGCAGTACTTC
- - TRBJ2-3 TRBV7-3 CASSLVGIGSTDTQYF TGTGCCAGCAGCTTAGTCGGGATCGGGAGCACAGATACGCAGTATTTT
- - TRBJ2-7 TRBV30 CAWSRIDSGQYF TGTGCCTGGAGCCGGATAGACTCGGGGCAGTACTTC
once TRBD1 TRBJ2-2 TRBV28 CASSFPGQGSNTGELFF TGTGCCAGCAGTTTTCCGGGACAGGGATCCAACACCGGGGAGCTGTTTTTT
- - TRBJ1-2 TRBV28 CASSLPGYYGYTF TGTGCCAGCAGTTTGCCCGGGTACTATGGCTACACCTTC
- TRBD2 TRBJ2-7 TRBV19 CASSIGGGNYEQYF TGTGCCAGTTCGATCGGCGGGGGAAACTACGAGCAGTACTTC
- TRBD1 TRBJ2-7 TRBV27 CASRKTGSTDYEQYF TGTGCCAGCAGAAAGACAGGGAGTACAGACTACGAGCAGTACTTC
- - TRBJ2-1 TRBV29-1 CSVEWQGRNEQFF TGCAGCGTTGAATGGCAGGGAAGGAATGAGCAGTTCTTC
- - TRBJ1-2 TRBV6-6 CASKRDGYTF TGTGCCAGCAAGAGAGATGGCTACACCTTC
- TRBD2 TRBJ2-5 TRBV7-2 CASSFEGTSGVLYQETQYF TGTGCCAGCAGCTTCGAAGGGACTAGCGGGGTACTTTACCAAGAGACCCAGTACTTC
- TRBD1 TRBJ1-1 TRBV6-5 CASSYRDRVRAFF TGTGCCAGCAGTTACCGAGACAGGGTAAGAGCTTTCTTT
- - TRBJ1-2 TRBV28 CASIGRGNYGYTF TGTGCCAGCATAGGCAGGGGAAACTATGGCTACACCTTC
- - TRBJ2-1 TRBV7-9 CASSAGTPLGEQFF TGTGCCAGCAGCGCCGGGACTCCCTTGGGTGAGCAGTTCTTC
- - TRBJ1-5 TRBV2 CASKGGNQPQHF TGTGCCAGCAAGGGCGGGAATCAGCCCCAGCATTTT
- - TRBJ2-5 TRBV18 CASSTAVQETQYF TGTGCCAGCTCAACAGCGGTCCAAGAGACCCAGTACTTC
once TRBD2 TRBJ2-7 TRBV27 CASSFTGTSGRGYEQYF TGTGCCAGCAGTTTCACCGGGACTAGCGGGAGAGGCTACGAGCAGTACTTC
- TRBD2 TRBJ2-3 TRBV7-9 CASSPGGGFTDTQYF TGTGCCAGCAGCCCTGGGGGGGGGTTTACAGATACGCAGTATTTT
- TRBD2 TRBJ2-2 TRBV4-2 CASSHQWAPGTSGSSTGELFF TGTGCCAGCAGCCATCAATGGGCCCCCGGGACTAGCGGGAGCAGCACCGGGGAGCTGTTTTTT
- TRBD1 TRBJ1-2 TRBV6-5 CASGGGQVNYGYTF TGTGCGAGCGGCGGGGGACAGGTTAACTATGGCTACACCTTC
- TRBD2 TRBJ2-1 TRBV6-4 CASSGFRGGEQFF TGTGCCAGCAGTGGCTTCCGCGGGGGTGAGCAGTTCTTC
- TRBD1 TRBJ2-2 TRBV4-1 CASSRGQGRTGELFF TGCGCCAGCTCAAGAGGACAGGGGAGGACCGGGGAGCTGTTTTTT
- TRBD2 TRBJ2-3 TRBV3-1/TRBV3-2 CASSQVIGISGTDTQYF TGTGCCAGCAGCCAAGTAATAGGTATTAGCGGGACAGATACGCAGTATTTT
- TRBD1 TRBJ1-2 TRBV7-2 CASSHRDRGRGYTF TGTGCCAGCAGCCATAGGGACAGGGGGCGTGGCTACACCTTC
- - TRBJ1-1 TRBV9 CASSVAFTTPNMNTEAFF TGTGCCAGCAGCGTAGCTTTTACCACCCCCAACATGAACACTGAAGCTTTCTTT